The present T cell receptor beta chain was sequenced within a study of CXCR3-negative and CXCR3-positive naive CD8 T cells. Study-level information: For each library, about 1.5 +/- 0.3 million TRB reads were obtained, some 140 million in total.

Study-wide points: CXCR3-positive naive cells carried more hydrophobic TRB CDR3s than CXCR3-negative ones. TRBV-TRBJ usage was similar across naive CXCR3 subsets but distinct in memory cells. Across naive subsets, surface CD5 expression was comparable, and TCR strength was inferred from properties of the TRB CDR3.

This CDR3 is built from 13 residues. Via 5' RACE with UMI labels, TRB cDNA libraries were prepared. From its re-call of the 5' RACE reads, TCRdb lists each CDR3 protein once, without DNA. This sample lists roughly 24,000 distinct CDR3 sequences; its ten largest clones have 2.5% to 3%. For this clonotype: Its antigen remains unidentified.

The sequenced sample consisted of naive CXCR3- CD8+ T cells from blood. Subset in this sample: CD45RO-CCR7+CD27+CD95- naive CD8+ T cells lacking CXCR3 (TNR3-). The TCR comes from a human donor in good health. Some clones in this sample may be carry-over from other donors' samples. The rearrangement joins TRBV12-3 or TRBV12-4 to TRBJ1-2; absent DNA, TCRdb's TRBD1 call cannot be checked. The chain's CDR3 is CASSFRQSYGYTF.